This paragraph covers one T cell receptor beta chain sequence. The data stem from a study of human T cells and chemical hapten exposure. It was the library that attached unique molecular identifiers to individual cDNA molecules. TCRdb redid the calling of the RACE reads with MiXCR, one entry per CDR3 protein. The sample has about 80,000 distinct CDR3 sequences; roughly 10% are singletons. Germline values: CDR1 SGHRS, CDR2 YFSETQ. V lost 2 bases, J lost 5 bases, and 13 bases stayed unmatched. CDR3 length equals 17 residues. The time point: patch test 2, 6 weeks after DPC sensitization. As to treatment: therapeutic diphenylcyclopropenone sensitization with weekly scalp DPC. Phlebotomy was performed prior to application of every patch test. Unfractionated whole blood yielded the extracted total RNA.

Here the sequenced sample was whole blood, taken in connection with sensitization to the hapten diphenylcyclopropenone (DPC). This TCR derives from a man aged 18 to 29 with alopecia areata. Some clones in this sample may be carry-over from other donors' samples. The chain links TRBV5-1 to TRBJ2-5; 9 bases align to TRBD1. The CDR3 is CASSFLKPGTGLETQYF. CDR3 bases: TGCGCCAGCAGCTTTCTCAAGCCCGGGACAGGGTTGGAGACCCAGTACTTC. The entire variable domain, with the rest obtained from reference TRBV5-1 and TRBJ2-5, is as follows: KAGVTQTPRYLIKTRGQQVTLSCSPISGHRSVSWYQQTPGQGLQFLFEYFSETQRNKGNFPGRFSGRQFSNSRSEMNVSTLELGDSALYLCASSFLKPGTGLETQYFGPGTRLLVL.